This T cell receptor beta chain came from a study of control samples from healthy donors and cancer patients. Some clones are missing from TCRdb's copy, which holds only in-frame ones; the method was immunoSEQ multiplex PCR. The sample carries around 130,000 clones, around nine tenths recorded once. V dropped 0 bases and J dropped 0 bases, with 9 bases sitting between them. The CDR3 is 15 residues long. Germline lookup yields CDR1 SGHRS and CDR2 YFSETQ. This clonotype originated in a man younger than 40 in good health. The chain joins TRBV5-1 to TRBJ1-2; a possible D gene is TRBD1 (5 bases). Source material: blood. CDR3 nucleotides: TGCGCCAGCAGCTTGGGTCAGGGCTCTAACTATGGCTACACCTTC. It encodes CASSLGQGSNYGYTF.